A selection of T cell receptor beta chains follows, all from one sample in a study of blood T cell repertoires in COVID-19. Here immunoSEQ multiplex PCR was the method, and the copy in TCRdb shows in-frame clones only, minus some. The sample has 85,000 to 90,000 clones, under 95% seen once; the top ten hold roughly 2.3%. What was sequenced was peripheral blood. The receptor set was obtained from a human donor with active COVID-19. The donor label of this sample is uncertain. Each CDR3 is given with its conserved first and last residue. The order of the fields is CDR3 length, J gene, D gene, V gene, CDR3 protein, CDR3 DNA. The D gene is left open where the match is weak.

CDR3 length: 13
J gene: TRBJ1-1
D gene: TRBD1
V gene: TRBV19
CDR3 protein: CASSPQGASEAFF
CDR3 DNA: TGTGCCAGTAGTCCACAGGGGGCGTCTGAAGCTTTCTTT

CDR3 length: 15
J gene: TRBJ1-1
D gene: TRBD1
V gene: TRBV27
CDR3 protein: CASSNTGGVDTEAFF
CDR3 DNA: TGTGCCAGCAGTAATACAGGGGGCGTGGACACTGAAGCTTTCTTT

CDR3 length: 14
J gene: TRBJ1-1
D gene: TRBD1
V gene: TRBV7-4
CDR3 protein: CASSPPDRATEAFF
CDR3 DNA: TGTGCCAGCAGCCCGCCAGACAGGGCCACTGAAGCTTTCTTT

CDR3 length: 15
J gene: TRBJ2-3
D gene: TRBD1
V gene: TRBV7-6
CDR3 protein: CASSPEQGAIDTQYF
CDR3 DNA: TGTGCCAGCAGCCCCGAACAGGGGGCAATAGATACGCAGTATTTT

CDR3 length: 17
J gene: TRBJ1-3
D gene: .
V gene: TRBV5-6
CDR3 protein: CASTLGSKLSSGNTIYF
CDR3 DNA: TGTGCCAGCACCCTCGGGTCAAAGCTCTCCTCTGGAAACACCATATATTTT

CDR3 length: 16
J gene: TRBJ2-2
D gene: .
V gene: TRBV24-1
CDR3 protein: CATSAGGLSNTGELFF
CDR3 DNA: TGTGCCACCTCGGCCGGGGGACTTTCGAACACCGGGGAGCTGTTTTTT

CDR3 length: 15
J gene: TRBJ1-2
D gene: .
V gene: TRBV6-5
CDR3 protein: CASRRKPGGGKGYTF
CDR3 DNA: TGTGCCAGCAGACGAAAGCCGGGGGGAGGAAAGGGCTACACCTTC

CDR3 length: 18
J gene: TRBJ2-2
D gene: .
V gene: TRBV4-3
CDR3 protein: CASSQDQGGLPDTGELFF
CDR3 DNA: TGCGCCAGCAGCCAAGATCAGGGGGGCTTACCGGACACCGGGGAGCTGTTTTTT

CDR3 length: 14
J gene: TRBJ1-2
D gene: .
V gene: TRBV4-3
CDR3 protein: CASSQDRLNYGYTF
CDR3 DNA: TGCGCCAGCAGCCAAGACAGGCTTAACTATGGCTACACCTTC

CDR3 length: 14
J gene: TRBJ1-1
D gene: .
V gene: TRBV2
CDR3 protein: CASKEVREGTEAFF
CDR3 DNA: TGTGCCAGCAAGGAGGTCAGGGAGGGAACTGAAGCTTTCTTT

CDR3 length: 15
J gene: TRBJ2-3
D gene: TRBD2
V gene: TRBV6-2/TRBV6-3
CDR3 protein: CASSGTRFPTDTQYF
CDR3 DNA: TGTGCCAGCAGTGGGACTAGATTTCCCACAGATACGCAGTATTTT

CDR3 length: 17
J gene: TRBJ1-6
D gene: .
V gene: TRBV2
CDR3 protein: CASSEAGGSSYNSPLHF
CDR3 DNA: TGTGCCAGCAGTGAAGCGGGCGGGAGCTCCTATAATTCACCCCTCCACTTT

CDR3 length: 16
J gene: TRBJ1-1
D gene: TRBD1
V gene: TRBV7-9
CDR3 protein: CASSLDRDRGYGEAFF
CDR3 DNA: TGTGCCAGCAGCTTAGACCGGGACAGGGGATATGGAGAAGCTTTCTTT

CDR3 length: 17
J gene: TRBJ1-3
D gene: TRBD1
V gene: TRBV13
CDR3 protein: CASSLSRGTDSGNTIYF
CDR3 DNA: TGTGCCAGCAGCTTATCACGAGGGACAGACTCTGGAAACACCATATATTTT

CDR3 length: 18
J gene: TRBJ2-3
D gene: TRBD1
V gene: TRBV3-1/TRBV3-2
CDR3 protein: CASSHTMGNRGRTDTQYF
CDR3 DNA: TGTGCCAGCAGCCACACAATGGGGAACAGGGGGCGGACAGATACGCAGTATTTT

CDR3 length: 15
J gene: TRBJ2-5
D gene: .
V gene: TRBV6-5
CDR3 protein: CASSYSRSGRETQYF
CDR3 DNA: TGTGCCAGCAGTTACTCGAGGTCAGGGCGAGAGACCCAGTACTTC

CDR3 length: 13
J gene: TRBJ1-1
D gene: .
V gene: TRBV12-3/TRBV12-4
CDR3 protein: CASSDRARTEAFF
CDR3 DNA: TGTGCCAGCAGTGACAGAGCTAGGACTGAAGCTTTCTTT

CDR3 length: 16
J gene: TRBJ2-1
D gene: TRBD1
V gene: TRBV7-9
CDR3 protein: CASSPGQGLTYNEQFF
CDR3 DNA: TGTGCCAGCAGCCCGGGACAGGGCCTCACCTACAATGAGCAGTTCTTC

CDR3 length: 15
J gene: TRBJ2-7
D gene: .
V gene: TRBV27
CDR3 protein: CASSRTSDSHNEQYF
CDR3 DNA: TGTGCCAGCAGTCGCACCTCAGACAGTCACAACGAGCAGTACTTC